The 17 T cell receptor beta chains in this list originate from one sample, sequenced in a study of CD8 T cells in Susac syndrome (dated by TCRdb to 2018 to 2020). Library preparation was by the immunoSEQ multiplex PCR assay. RNA was extracted with the RNeasy kit and roughly 0.45 to 1 ug was reverse transcribed using random hexamers. The public sequencing data were trimmed at Q25 with fastp and processed into clonotypes with MiXCR by TCRdb, which kept only in-frame beta chains. Under each unique CDR3 protein, matching rows form one entry showing the most common genes and DNA. The sample table lists approximately 140,000 distinct CDR3 sequences, roughly 95% of them with a count of one. The leading ten clones occupy over 0.1% of the sample. Sequenced: CD4+ T cells from PBMCs. Receptors were obtained from a human donor with multiple sclerosis.

The chain carries TRBV3-1 and TRBJ2-1; the D gene is possibly TRBD1 (5 bases). Trimming took off 5 bases at V and 0 bases at J, with 14 bases between the two ends. The germline gives CDR1 LGHDT, CDR2 YNNKEL (reference sequence). This CDR3 has 16 residues. DNA of the CDR3: TGTGCCAGCAGCTCGTTGAAGGGGATCTCCTACAATGAGCAGTTCTTC. It yields the protein CASSSLKGISYNEQFF.

The chain couples TRBV29-1 to TRBJ2-7; 10 positions agree with TRBD2. CDR3 size: 14 residues. The ends lost 5 bases at V and 0 bases at J; junction bases unmatched: 4. The germline gives CDR1 SQVTM, CDR2 ANQGSEA. CDR3 sequence: CSVSSGGSSYEQYF. The CDR3 region has the DNA TGCAGCGTTAGTAGCGGGGGGAGCTCCTACGAGCAGTACTTC.

The chain joins TRBV29-1 to TRBJ2-3; TRBD2 matches at 7 bases. V lost 6 bases to trimming and J lost 3 bases; unmatched junction nucleotides: 9. Germline lookup yields CDR1 SQVTM and CDR2 ANQGSEA. The CDR3 runs to 14 residues. The CDR3 reads CSVGGGLPTDTQYF. CDR3 nucleotide sequence: TGCAGCGTGGGGGGGGGACTACCAACAGATACGCAGTATTTT.

This chain connects TRBV3-1 to TRBJ1-1, with TRBD1 as a possible D gene (6 bases). V lost 0 bases to trimming and J lost 4 bases, with 12 bases between them. This CDR3 spans 15 amino acids. Germline CDR1 reads LGHDT; CDR2 reads YNNKEL (reference sequence). The CDR3 loop reads CASSQDRIRGTEAFF. DNA of the CDR3: TGTGCCAGCAGCCAAGATAGAATCAGGGGCACTGAAGCTTTCTTT.

The chain combines TRBV20-1 with TRBJ1-5; TRBD1 might be the D (6 bases). The germline gives CDR1 DFQATT, CDR2 SNEGSKA (reference sequence). With 3 bases removed from V and 4 bases from J, the gap between germline ends came to 28 bases. The CDR3 contains 19 residues. The CDR3 protein is CSASRMIGQGQIRNQPQHF. CDR3 nucleotides: TGCAGTGCTAGTAGAATGATTGGCCAAGGACAGATCAGAAATCAGCCCCAGCATTTT.

The gene calls are TRBV4-3 and TRBJ2-1; TRBD2 might be the D (6 bases). The CDR3 has 16 residues. Germline CDR1 is LGHNA and CDR2 is YSLEER. Trimming shortened V by 0 bases and J by 7 bases, and 16 bases separated the two germline ends. CDR3 protein: CASSQDWRGALNEQFF. The CDR3 DNA is TGCGCCAGCAGCCAAGATTGGCGGGGCGCGTTGAATGAGCAGTTCTTC.

This clonotype was detected only a few times. V and J are TRBV4-3 and TRBJ1-5; 11 nucleotides agree with TRBD1. Germline CDR1 LGHNA, CDR2 YSLEER. This CDR3 has 16 amino acids. V shed 3 bases, J shed 7 bases, and the junction held 8 bases outside the gene matches. CDR3 coding DNA: TGCGCCAGCAGCCAGGATGGACAGGGGGCTCGGCAGCCCCAGCATTTT. It encodes CASSQDGQGARQPQHF.

The CDR3, as DNA: TGTGCCAGCAGCTTAGAACCGGAAAAACTGTTTTTT. This translates into CASSLEPEKLFF. The chain combines TRBV11-2 with TRBJ1-4; no firm D call. Trimming stripped 0 bases from V and 8 bases from J, with 4 bases between. The CDR3 runs 12 residues. Per germline, CDR1 SGHAT and CDR2 FQNNGV.

The rearrangement uses TRBV4-1 and TRBJ1-3; 7 nucleotides line up with TRBD1. The CDR3 has 17 residues. Trimming at V came to 2 bases and at J to 0 bases, leaving 7 bases not matched to a gene. Germline V gene sequence: CDR1 MGHRA, CDR2 YSYEKL. The CDR3 bases are TGCGCCAGCAGCCAACTAACAGGGGCCGGCTCTGGAAACACCATATATTTT. Translated, it gives CASSQLTGAGSGNTIYF.

The chain couples TRBV20-1 to TRBJ2-1, with 14 bases lining up with TRBD2. The junction had 9 bases not matched to a gene; V was cut back by 6 bases and J by 8 bases. CDR1 DFQATT and CDR2 SNEGSKA come from the germline V gene (reference sequence). The CDR3 totals 15 residues. The CDR3 coding sequence is TGCAGTGCCACTGGGACTAGCGGGAGAACCGATGAGCAGTTCTTC. This codes for CSATGTSGRTDEQFF.

V gene TRBV28 combines with J gene TRBJ2-7; a possible D gene is TRBD2 (6 bases). V shed 4 bases and J shed 5 bases, with 9 bases lying between them. CDR3 length: 12 residues. CDR1 and CDR2 from the germline V gene are MDHEN and SYDVKM. CDR3 coding DNA: TGTGCCAGCAGTTGGGGACTTAACGAGCAGTACTTC. Translated: CASSWGLNEQYF.

V is TRBV20-1 and J is TRBJ2-1; 8 bases fit TRBD2. Germline V gives CDR1 DFQATT, CDR2 SNEGSKA (reference sequence). The CDR3 runs to 13 residues. Here the CDR3 DNA reads TGCAGACCTTTATCGCGGGAGGCGGATGAGCAGTTCTTC. Amino acids: CRPLSREADEQFF.

This chain uses TRBV20-1 with TRBJ2-5; 9 bases align to TRBD2. The CDR3 extends over 14 amino acids. The V gene's germline CDR1 is DFQATT and CDR2 SNEGSKA (reference sequence). V trimming: 2 bases; J trimming: 5 bases; junction bases outside the gene matches: 6. CDR3 amino acids: CSARHGTSLETQYF. The CDR3 DNA reads TGCAGTGCTAGACACGGGACTAGCTTGGAGACCCAGTACTTC.

This chain uses TRBV2 with TRBJ2-1; D not certain. The germline V gene encodes CDR1 SNHLY and CDR2 FYNNEI. CDR3 length: 12 amino acids. The V gene lost 2 bases and the J gene lost 10 bases, with 9 bases spanning the gap. CDR3 sequence reads: CASSEQGLEQFF. The CDR3 region has the DNA TGTGCCAGCAGTGAACAAGGTTTAGAGCAGTTCTTC.

This clonotype was counted once. This sequence joins TRBV7-3 and TRBJ2-1; 7 nucleotides align to TRBD2. The germline V gene has CDR1 SGHTA and CDR2 FQGTGA. The CDR3 has 16 amino acids. Trimming took 4 bases from V and 3 from J; bases not matched to a gene: 9. CDR3 region: CASSSLRGGSYNEQFF. CDR3 DNA sequence: TGTGCCAGCAGCTCCCTTCGGGGCGGGAGCTACAATGAGCAGTTCTTC.

The rearrangement links TRBV5-4 to TRBJ2-4; possible D gene TRBD2, 5 bases. Trimming left V 3 bases short and J 2 bases short, with 9 bases between. CDR1 and CDR2 (germline): SGHNT, YYREEE (reference sequence). This CDR3 comprises 14 residues. The CDR3 spells CASSSEVSKNIQYF. CDR3 DNA: TGTGCCAGCAGCTCGGAGGTATCCAAAAACATTCAGTACTTC.

The rearrangement joins TRBV7-2 to TRBJ1-5; 7 bases match TRBD1. V lost 5 bases and J lost 1; bases outside the gene matches: 2. CDR3 length: 14 amino acids. Per germline, CDR1 SGHTA and CDR2 FQGNSA. CDR3 protein: CASSADRSNQPQHF. The CDR3, as DNA: TGTGCCAGCAGCGCGGACAGGAGCAATCAGCCCCAGCATTTT.